This TCR beta chain was profiled in a study of CD8+CD57+ T cells in acquired aplastic anemia (dated by TCRdb to 2017 to 2018). For the study in its entirety: DNA extracted from sorted CD4+ and CD8+ cells had a mean of roughly 3.3 ug, with a range of 0.2 to 27.4 ug. For healthy donor samples, the average read count was around 10 million for CD4+ cells and around 12 million for CD8+ cells. Paper-wide results and their limitations: Between patients and healthy controls, no significant difference in CD8+ Simpson's diversity was found (P=0.060). About 30 CD8+ CDR3 sequences were found to be shared between patients and controls, but these sequences appeared to be highly expressed in patients and within the immunodominant clones of the patients.

Including cysteine and phenylalanine, the CDR3 has 15 amino acids. Here the CDR3 DNA is all that survives: 45 bases in frame from base 1. V is shortened by 0 bases, J by 5 bases, and the region joining them spans 10 bases. CDR1 and CDR2 were assigned from the germline V gene as KGHDR and SFDVKD. Genomic DNA was used as template for profiling of TCR beta VDJ combinations and CDR3 sequences. An Illumina HiSeq 2000 was the platform used for TCR repertoire sequencing. As for the authors' bioinformatics: Repertoire assessment relied on Simpson's diversity index, CDR3 size and DJ length profiles, and TRBV/TRBJ rearrangement plots. Whichever DNA sequence was most abundant in the deep sequencing data was defined as the immunodominant clone. CDR3 amino acid sequences were checked for sharing across subjects and were also compared against the VDJdb database and published repertoires. TCRdb redid the processing of the public reads, applying fastp at Q25 and MiXCR, and retained in-frame beta chains. Each CDR3 protein gets just one entry, which takes the most common genes and DNA from the rows behind it. The authors' filters were not applied to this entry. The sample table records some 180,000 distinct CDR3 sequences; around half of these occur just once. Approximately 2.9% of the sample is held by the ten biggest clonotypes.

TCR repertoires of sorted CD4+ and CD8+ blood T cells from severe aplastic anemia patients and healthy subjects were deep-sequenced in the study. Ficoll-Paque density gradient centrifugation was used to isolate peripheral blood mononuclear cells. Before DNA was extracted, CD4+ and CD8+ T cells were sorted using either FACS or magnetic beads. This clonotype was detected many times. It lacks a known antigen. Base qualities are not at hand, and no much larger clone is one base apart. The receptor was isolated from a human donor in good health. The sample consisted of sorted CD4+, CD8+, or CD8+CD57+ T cells (not recorded which) from PBMCs. Recombination joined TRBV24-1 with TRBJ2-1; TRBD1 is a possible D gene, resting on 5 matching bases. The CDR3 region: CATSDLRGAHNEQFF. At the DNA level, the sequence is TGTGCCACCAGTGATTTGCGTGGGGCCCACAATGAGCAGTTCTTC.